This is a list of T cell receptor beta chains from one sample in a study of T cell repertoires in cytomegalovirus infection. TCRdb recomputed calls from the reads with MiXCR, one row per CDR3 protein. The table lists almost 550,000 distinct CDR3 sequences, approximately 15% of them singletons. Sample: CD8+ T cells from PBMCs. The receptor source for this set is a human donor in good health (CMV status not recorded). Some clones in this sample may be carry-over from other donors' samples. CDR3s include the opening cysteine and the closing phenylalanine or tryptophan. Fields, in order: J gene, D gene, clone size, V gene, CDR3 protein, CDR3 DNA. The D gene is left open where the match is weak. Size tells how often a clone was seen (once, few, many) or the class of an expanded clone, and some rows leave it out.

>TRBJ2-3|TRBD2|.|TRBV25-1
CAPNSIGLAGGGTDTQYF
TGTGCCCCTAACAGCATCGGACTAGCGGGAGGAGGGACAGATACGCAGTATTTT
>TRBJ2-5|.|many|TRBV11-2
CASSHGTLNWETQYF
TGTGCCAGCAGTCACGGGACTCTCAACTGGGAGACCCAGTACTTC
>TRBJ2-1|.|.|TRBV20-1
CSARDPGTTGNEQFF
TGCAGTGCTAGAGATCCGGGGACCACGGGGAATGAGCAGTTCTTC
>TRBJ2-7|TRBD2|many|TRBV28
CASSSWTSYEQYF
TGTGCCAGCAGTTCTTGGACTAGTTACGAGCAGTACTTC
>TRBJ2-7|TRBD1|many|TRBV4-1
CASSQRQGDSYEQYF
TGCGCCAGCAGCCAGAGACAGGGAGACTCCTACGAGCAGTACTTC
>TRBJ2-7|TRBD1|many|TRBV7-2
CASSPHRDRGYEQYF
TGTGCCAGCAGCCCACATCGGGACAGGGGCTACGAGCAGTACTTC
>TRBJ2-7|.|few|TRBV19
CASSADWAGVEQYF
TGTGCCAGTAGTGCTGACTGGGCGGGTGTCGAGCAGTACTTC
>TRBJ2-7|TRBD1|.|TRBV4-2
CASSQAGRGQDEQYF
TGTGCCAGCAGCCAAGCAGGCAGGGGGCAGGACGAGCAGTACTTC
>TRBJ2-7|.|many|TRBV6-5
CASSYSSGEDLYEQYF
TGTGCCAGCAGTTACTCGAGTGGTGAGGACCTCTACGAGCAGTACTTC
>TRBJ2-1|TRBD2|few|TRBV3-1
CASSPIPLAGGYNEQFF
TGTGCCAGCAGCCCTATACCTCTAGCGGGGGGGTACAATGAGCAGTTCTTC
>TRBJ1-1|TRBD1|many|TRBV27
CASSLGQGRGAFF
TGTGCCAGCAGTTTAGGACAGGGGCGAGGGGCTTTCTTT
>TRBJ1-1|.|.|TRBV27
CASSTGPDTEAFF
TGTGCCAGCAGTACAGGGCCGGACACTGAAGCTTTCTTT
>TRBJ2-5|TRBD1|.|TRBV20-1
CSARGQKETQYF
TGCAGTGCCCGGGGACAGAAAGAGACCCAGTACTTC
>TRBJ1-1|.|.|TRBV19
CASSIRGDTEAFF
TGTGCCAGTAGTATAAGGGGTGATACTGAAGCTTTCTTT
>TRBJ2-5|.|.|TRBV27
CASSLKGGGHQETQYF
TGTGCCAGCAGTTTAAAGGGCGGGGGCCACCAAGAGACCCAGTACTTC
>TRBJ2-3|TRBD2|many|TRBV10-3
CATHSGSSTDTQYF
TGTGCCACACATAGCGGGAGTTCAACAGATACGCAGTATTTT
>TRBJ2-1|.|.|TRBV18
CASSPPTSPARGNEQFF
TGTGCCAGCTCACCACCGACCTCCCCGGCCCGGGGAAATGAGCAGTTCTTC
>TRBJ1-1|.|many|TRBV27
CASSTRQGNTEAFF
TGTGCCAGCAGTACTCGGCAGGGGAACACTGAAGCTTTCTTT
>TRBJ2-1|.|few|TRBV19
CASSIGTVNEQFF
TGTGCCAGTAGTATAGGGACTGTCAATGAGCAGTTCTTC
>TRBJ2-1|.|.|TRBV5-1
CASSLDGGRYNEQFF
TGCGCCAGCAGCTTGGATGGCGGGCGATACAATGAGCAGTTCTTC
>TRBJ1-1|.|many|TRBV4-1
CASSQGEWEMNTEAFF
TGCGCCAGCAGCCAAGGAGAGTGGGAGATGAACACTGAAGCTTTCTTT
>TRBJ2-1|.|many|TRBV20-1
CSARAGVSSYNEQFF
TGCAGTGCCCGCGCTGGAGTTAGCTCCTACAATGAGCAGTTCTTC
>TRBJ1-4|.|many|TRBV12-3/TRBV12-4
CASLPEGELFF
TGTGCCAGTCTTCCTGAAGGGGAACTGTTTTTT
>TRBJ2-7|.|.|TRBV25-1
CASSDRAGGEQYF
TGTGCCAGCAGTGACCGCGCCGGGGGCGAGCAGTACTTC
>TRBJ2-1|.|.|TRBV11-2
CASSLPPGSNEQFF
TGTGCCAGCAGCCTCCCCCCAGGGTCCAATGAGCAGTTCTTC
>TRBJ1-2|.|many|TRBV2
CASPKGGYTF
TGTGCCAGCCCTAAAGGGGGCTACACCTTC
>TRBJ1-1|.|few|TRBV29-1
CSGLQNTEAFF
TGCAGCGGCTTACAGAACACTGAAGCTTTCTTT
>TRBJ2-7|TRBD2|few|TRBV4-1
CASSQGGYSGYEQYF
TGCGCCAGCAGCCAGGGGGGGTATTCTGGATACGAGCAGTACTTC
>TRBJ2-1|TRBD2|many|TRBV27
CASRPFPRDRGTSGSGYNEQFF
TGTGCCAGCAGACCTTTCCCCCGGGACAGGGGGACTAGCGGGAGTGGGTACAATGAGCAGTTCTTC
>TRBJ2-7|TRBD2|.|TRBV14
CASSHGGGLGREQYF
TGTGCCAGCAGCCACGGCGGGGGACTAGGGCGCGAGCAGTACTTC
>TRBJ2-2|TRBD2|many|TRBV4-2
CASSQPTGLDDTGELFF
TGTGCCAGCAGCCAACCCACGGGACTAGATGACACCGGGGAGCTGTTTTTT
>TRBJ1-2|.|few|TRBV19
CASSIGLLNYGYTF
TGTGCCAGTAGTATAGGACTCCTTAACTATGGCTACACCTTC
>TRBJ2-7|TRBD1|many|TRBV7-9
CASSLVTWDRGLEQYF
TGTGCCAGCAGCTTAGTAACTTGGGACAGGGGGCTCGAGCAGTACTTC
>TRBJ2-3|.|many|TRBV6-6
CASSYSRADTQYF
TGTGCCAGCAGTTACTCGAGGGCAGATACGCAGTATTTT
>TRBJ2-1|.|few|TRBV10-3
CAIMWGNEQFF
TGTGCCATCATGTGGGGCAATGAGCAGTTCTTC
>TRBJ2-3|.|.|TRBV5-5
CASSFTGFGFPGSTDTQYF
TGTGCCAGCAGCTTTACAGGGTTCGGGTTCCCAGGCAGCACAGATACGCAGTATTTT
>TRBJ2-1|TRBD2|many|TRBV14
CASSHPIGLAGVNEQFF
TGTGCCAGCAGCCATCCAATAGGACTAGCGGGAGTCAATGAGCAGTTCTTC
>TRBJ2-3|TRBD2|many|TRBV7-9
CASSFGTTPTDTQYF
TGTGCCAGCAGCTTCGGGACTACCCCCACAGATACGCAGTATTTT
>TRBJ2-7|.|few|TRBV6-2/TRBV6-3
CAGRGAGSIYEQYF
TGTGCCGGACGGGGGGCAGGGAGCATCTACGAGCAGTACTTC
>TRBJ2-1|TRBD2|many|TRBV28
CASSLGLAGVFEQFF
TGTGCCAGCAGCCTAGGACTAGCGGGAGTTTTTGAGCAGTTCTTC
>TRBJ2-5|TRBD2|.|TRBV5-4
CASSRLAGEETQYF
TGTGCCAGCAGCAGACTAGCGGGGGAGGAGACCCAGTACTTC
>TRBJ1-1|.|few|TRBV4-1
CASSQRTSEAFF
TGCGCCAGCAGCCAGCGGACATCCGAAGCTTTCTTT
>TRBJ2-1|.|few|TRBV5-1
CASSLGGTLLIF
TGCGCCAGCAGCTTGGGCGGGACCCTCCTGATCTTC
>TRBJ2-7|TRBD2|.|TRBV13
CASSLGDSGRTYEQYF
TGTGCCAGCAGCCTAGGTGATAGCGGGAGAACTTACGAGCAGTACTTC
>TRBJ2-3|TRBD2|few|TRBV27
CASSFGLAPDTQYF
TGTGCCAGCAGTTTCGGACTAGCACCAGATACGCAGTATTTT
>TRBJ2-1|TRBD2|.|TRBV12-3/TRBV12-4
CASSLWTSGSWDEQFF
TGTGCCAGCAGTTTATGGACTAGCGGGTCATGGGATGAGCAGTTCTTC
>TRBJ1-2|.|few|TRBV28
CASSSIPGGGYTF
TGTGCCAGCAGTTCTATCCCCGGGGGCGGCTACACCTTC
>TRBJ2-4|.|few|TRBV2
CASSEATPQNIQYF
TGTGCCAGCAGTGAAGCCACACCCCAAAACATTCAGTACTTC
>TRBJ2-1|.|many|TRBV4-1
CASSQTLGGEQFF
TGCGCCAGCAGCCAGACCTTAGGAGGGGAGCAGTTCTTC
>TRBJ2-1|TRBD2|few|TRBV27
CASSLGTSGRSDEQFF
TGTGCCAGCAGTCTCGGGACTAGCGGGAGGTCAGATGAGCAGTTCTTC
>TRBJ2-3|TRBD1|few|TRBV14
CASWTGGTQYF
TGTGCCAGCTGGACAGGGGGTACACAGTATTTT
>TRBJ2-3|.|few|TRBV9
CASSVSGRARTDTQYF
TGTGCCAGCAGCGTTAGTGGTAGGGCGCGCACAGATACGCAGTATTTT
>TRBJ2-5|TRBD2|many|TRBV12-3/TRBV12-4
CASSLSEGAGETQYF
TGTGCCAGCAGTTTAAGCGAGGGAGCGGGGGAGACCCAGTACTTC
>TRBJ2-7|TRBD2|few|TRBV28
CASSLFETSGTYEQYF
TGTGCCAGCAGTTTATTCGAGACTAGCGGGACCTACGAGCAGTACTTC
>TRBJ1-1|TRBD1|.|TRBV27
CASSLSGTGMGNTEAFF
TGTGCCAGCAGTTTATCGGGGACAGGGATGGGGAACACTGAAGCTTTCTTT
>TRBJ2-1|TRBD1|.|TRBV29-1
CSVDPGQVAYNEQFF
TGCAGCGTGGACCCCGGACAGGTGGCCTACAATGAGCAGTTCTTC
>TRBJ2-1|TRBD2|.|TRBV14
CASSQAAGGWNEQFF
TGTGCCAGCAGCCAAGCGGCGGGAGGGTGGAATGAGCAGTTCTTC
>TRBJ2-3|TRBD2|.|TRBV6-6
CASSYSAGTSGVSTDTQYF
TGTGCCAGCAGTTACTCCGCCGGGACTAGCGGCGTGAGCACAGATACGCAGTATTTT